The 9 T cell receptor beta chains below all came from one sample that was sequenced in a study of cytomegalovirus exposure and HLA in healthy donors. Primers included in the PCR were 60 Vbeta and 13 Jbeta primers. Method: immunoSEQ multiplex PCR; TCRdb's copy keeps in-frame clones and lacks some. The data show 100,000 to 150,000 clones, roughly four fifths seen once. The sample was PBMCs. Receptors were obtained from a woman aged 60-75 years in good health and CMV-seronegative.

The V and J genes are TRBV25-1 and TRBJ2-2, with D possibly being TRBD2 (6 bases). The CDR3 contains 15 residues. CDR1 and CDR2 (germline): MGHDK, SYGVNS. The V end was cut by 5 bases, the J end by 3 bases, with 13 bases between. DNA for the CDR3: TGTGCCAGCAGTCAGACTAGTAGGGACACCGGGGAGCTGTTTTTT. As protein: CASSQTSRDTGELFF. Filled out from reference TRBV25-1 and TRBJ2-2, the complete variable domain reads EADIYQTPRYLVIGTGKKITLECSQTMGHDKMYWYQQDPGMELHLIHYSYGVNSTEKGDLSSESTVSRIRTEHFPLTLESARPSHTSQYLCASSQTSRDTGELFFGEGSRLTVL.

The chain has TRBV18 and TRBJ1-5, with 7 bases fitting TRBD1. CDR3 length: 15 amino acids. Per germline, CDR1 KGHSH and CDR2 LQKENI. V was pared by 3 bases and J by 2 bases, with 4 bases of the junction left unmatched. Here the CDR3 DNA reads TGTGCCAGCTCACCGAACAGGGGTCGCAATCAGCCCCAGCATTTT. Translating it yields CASSPNRGRNQPQHF.

This chain links TRBV19 with TRBJ2-7; D might be TRBD1 (5 bases). CDR3 size: 14 residues. The V and J ends lost 3 bases and 3 bases respectively, with 12 bases between them. Per the germline V gene, CDR1 is LNHDA and CDR2 is SQIVND (reference sequence). The CDR3 spells CASSIWSGNYEQYF. In DNA form, the CDR3 reads TGTGCCAGTAGTATTTGGTCAGGGAACTACGAGCAGTACTTC.

V and J are TRBV11-2 and TRBJ2-2; D is perhaps TRBD2 (5 bases). CDR1 and CDR2 from the germline V gene are SGHAT and FQNNGV. The CDR3 loop spans 16 amino acids. The V end was cut by 5 bases, the J end by 1 base, with 14 bases between. The CDR3 coding sequence is TGTGCCAGCAGCCAGCCCACCGGGGTGAACACCGGGGAGCTGTTTTTT. This encodes CASSQPTGVNTGELFF.

The rearrangement uses TRBV27 and TRBJ1-1; a possible D gene is TRBD1 (5 bases). The length of the CDR3 is 18 residues. Deletions cut 1 base from V and 2 bases from J, with 20 bases between. The germline V gene encodes CDR1 MNHEY and CDR2 SMNVEV (reference sequence). The CDR3 nucleotides read TGTGCCAGCAGTTTATGGGGGGGGATCGCGCAGGGAAACACTGAAGCTTTCTTT. It yields the protein CASSLWGGIAQGNTEAFF.

The rearrangement uses TRBV25-1 and TRBJ1-1; D is unresolved. Germline lookup yields CDR1 MGHDK and CDR2 SYGVNS. V was cut by 0 bases and J by 4 bases, with 12 bases left in between. CDR3 length equals 15 residues. Here the CDR3 reads CASSEYAGIGTEAFF. CDR3 nucleotide sequence: TGTGCCAGCAGTGAATATGCCGGGATCGGCACTGAAGCTTTCTTT. The variable domain in full, completed from reference TRBV25-1 and TRBJ1-1, reads EADIYQTPRYLVIGTGKKITLECSQTMGHDKMYWYQQDPGMELHLIHYSYGVNSTEKGDLSSESTVSRIRTEHFPLTLESARPSHTSQYLCASSEYAGIGTEAFFGQGTRLTVV.

The chain couples TRBV5-1 to TRBJ2-1; 13 bases fit TRBD2. Per the germline V gene, CDR1 is SGHRS and CDR2 is YFSETQ. The CDR3 totals 16 residues. J gave up 8 bases and V 4 bases, and 9 bases lay outside the gene matches. CDR3 sequence reads: CASSLTSGRELYEQFF. In nucleotides, the CDR3 is TGCGCCAGCAGCCTCACTAGCGGGAGGGAGTTGTATGAGCAGTTCTTC.

The chain couples TRBV2 to TRBJ2-7; D is possibly TRBD1 (6 bases). The CDR3 extends over 15 amino acids. Between the trimmed V and J ends, which lost 5 bases and 1 base, there was a span of 15 bases. Per germline, CDR1 SNHLY and CDR2 FYNNEI. CDR3 sequence: CASSKQGATSYEQYF. The CDR3 DNA is TGTGCCAGCAGTAAACAGGGCGCCACTTCCTACGAGCAGTACTTC.

The chain is built from TRBV27 and TRBJ2-2, with 7 bases that match TRBD1. Trimming removed 6 bases from V and 6 bases from J; junction bases left unmatched: 4. Germline CDR1 is MNHEY and CDR2 is SMNVEV (reference sequence). The CDR3 is made up of 13 amino acids. The CDR3 DNA sequence: TGTGCCAGCAGCTACAGGGGACCCGGGGAGCTGTTTTTT. This translates into CASSYRGPGELFF.